This paragraph covers one T cell receptor beta chain sequence. Its target is unknown. The data were taken from a study of T cell responses to AZD1222 COVID-19 vaccine. Study summary: Doses given second, at about 4 or about 12 weeks, were pooled.

Sequenced by immunoSEQ multiplex PCR; TCRdb stores in-frame clones only, minus some. The sample has fewer than 150,000 clones, about nine tenths seen once. General study findings and limits: The study sampled repertoires only after the peak T cell response. Donors skewed white British and female; clonal diversity was possibly underestimated.

The V gene end was trimmed by 6 bases and the J gene end by 3 bases; junction bases not matched to a gene: 3. Germline CDR1 and CDR2: MNHEY and SVGAGI. This CDR3 has 13 amino acids. The chain uses TRBV6-5 and TRBJ1-1, with 8 positions matching TRBD1. The sample was peripheral blood, taken on day 0 of AZD1222 vaccination. The receptor comes from an adult in good health. CDR3 bases: TGTGCCAGCAGGCAGGGGGCCCACACTGAAGCTTTCTTT. It is translated as CASRQGAHTEAFF.